The rows below give T cell receptor beta chains drawn from one sample of a study of cytomegalovirus exposure and HLA in healthy donors. The protocol was immunoSEQ multiplex PCR, while the TCRdb copy is restricted to in-frame clones and leaves out a portion. Among about 76,000 clones listed, about 77% were seen once. Sequencing was done on a sample of PBMCs. The origin of the receptors is a male donor in good health and CMV-seropositive. CDR3s include the opening cysteine and the closing phenylalanine or tryptophan. A D gene is named only where the DNA matches it firmly. Clone size appears in some rows only: once, few, many, or a class for an expanded clone.

J: TRBJ2-7; size: -; V: TRBV5-1; D: -; DNA: TGCGCCAGCCACCGCGGGGCCGATGAGCAGTACTTC; CDR3: CASHRGADEQYF
J: TRBJ1-1; size: few; V: TRBV30; D: -; DNA: TGTGCCTGGAGCAAAACTATGAACACTGAAGCTTTCTTT; CDR3: CAWSKTMNTEAFF
J: TRBJ1-5; size: few; V: TRBV7-9; D: -; DNA: TGTGCCAGCAGCTTAGGCAGGGATAGCAATCAGCCCCAGCATTTT; CDR3: CASSLGRDSNQPQHF
J: TRBJ2-1; size: -; V: TRBV5-4; D: -; DNA: TGTGCCAGCAGCTTGGGTTCGTTCCGGAGCTACAATGAGCAGTTCTTC; CDR3: CASSLGSFRSYNEQFF
J: TRBJ1-5; size: -; V: TRBV27; D: -; DNA: TGTGCCAGCAGTTTGAGAGGGATACTCAATCAGCCCCAGCATTTT; CDR3: CASSLRGILNQPQHF
J: TRBJ2-5; size: once; V: TRBV9; D: -; DNA: TGTGCCAGCAGCCCAAAGAGCGAGCGTCAAGAGACCCAGTACTTC; CDR3: CASSPKSERQETQYF
J: TRBJ2-7; size: -; V: TRBV2; D: -; DNA: TGTGCCAGCCTAAGACAATTTTCCTACGAGCAGTACTTC; CDR3: CASLRQFSYEQYF
J: TRBJ1-1; size: many; V: TRBV28; D: -; DNA: TGTGCCAGCAGTTTAATCCCATCGTCCGCAGGGGTGAACACTGAAGCTTTCTTT; CDR3: CASSLIPSSAGVNTEAFF
J: TRBJ2-3; size: -; V: TRBV15; D: -; DNA: TGTGCCACCAGCAGAGCTCTTCTCTCTAGCACAGATACGCAGTATTTT; CDR3: CATSRALLSSTDTQYF
J: TRBJ2-3; size: -; V: TRBV27; D: -; DNA: TGTGCCAGCAGTTTAGCGGGGTTTACAGATACGCAGTATTTT; CDR3: CASSLAGFTDTQYF
J: TRBJ1-1; size: -; V: TRBV2; D: TRBD1; DNA: TGTGCCAGCAGGGGACAGGGGAACACTGAAGCTTTCTTT; CDR3: CASRGQGNTEAFF
J: TRBJ2-1; size: -; V: TRBV21-1; D: -; DNA: TGTGCCAGCAGCAGGTGGACTAACAACGGCTATGAGCAGTTCTTC; CDR3: CASSRWTNNGYEQFF
J: TRBJ2-1; size: few; V: TRBV6-1; D: -; DNA: TGTGCCAGCAGTGATTTCCGCGGTACAGGGTTACCCAACAATGAGCAGTTCTTC; CDR3: CASSDFRGTGLPNNEQFF
J: TRBJ2-7; size: once; V: TRBV6-6; D: TRBD2; DNA: TGTGCCAGCAAGACCACTAGCGGGAGTTACGAGCAGTACTTC; CDR3: CASKTTSGSYEQYF
J: TRBJ2-5; size: -; V: TRBV19; D: -; DNA: TGTGCCAGTACGGGGAGGTGGGGACCCAGGGAGACCCAGTACTTC; CDR3: CASTGRWGPRETQYF
J: TRBJ2-3; size: -; V: TRBV6-5; D: -; DNA: TGTGCCAGCAGTTACTCGGCGGGCCGCACATATACGCAGTATTTT; CDR3: CASSYSAGRTYTQYF
J: TRBJ1-2; size: few; V: TRBV10-3; D: -; DNA: TGTGCCATCAGTGAGGGCCGCTATGGCTACACCTTC; CDR3: CAISEGRYGYTF
J: TRBJ1-1; size: -; V: TRBV10-3; D: TRBD1; DNA: TGTGCCATCAGGGGACAGGGCGGCACTGAAGCTTTCTTT; CDR3: CAIRGQGGTEAFF
J: TRBJ2-3; size: few; V: TRBV7-3; D: -; DNA: TGTGCCAGCAGCTTAGAGGGATTTGGGACGCAGTATTTT; CDR3: CASSLEGFGTQYF
J: TRBJ1-2; size: -; V: TRBV28; D: TRBD1; DNA: TGTGCCAGCAACCTCGGACAGGGCCGTTATGGCTACACCTTC; CDR3: CASNLGQGRYGYTF
J: TRBJ1-6; size: -; V: TRBV5-6; D: TRBD1; DNA: TGTGCCAGCAGCTTGCGGGACAGGGGGCATCCCCTCCACTTT; CDR3: CASSLRDRGHPLHF
J: TRBJ2-3; size: -; V: TRBV15; D: TRBD2; DNA: TGTGCCACCAGCGTCAGTAGCGGGAGCCCAGATACGCAGTATTTT; CDR3: CATSVSSGSPDTQYF
J: TRBJ2-1; size: -; V: TRBV5-8; D: TRBD1; DNA: TGTGCCAGCAGCTCCTACAGGGGTAACGATGAGCAGTTCTTC; CDR3: CASSSYRGNDEQFF
J: TRBJ1-5; size: -; V: TRBV7-2; D: -; DNA: TGTGCCAGCAGCTCAGACAGGAATCAGCCCCAGCATTTT; CDR3: CASSSDRNQPQHF
J: TRBJ2-2; size: -; V: TRBV2; D: TRBD1; DNA: TGTGCCAGCAGTGAACCACAAAGGACAGGGAGTCGGGAGCTGTTTTTT; CDR3: CASSEPQRTGSRELFF
J: TRBJ2-7; size: -; V: TRBV27; D: TRBD2; DNA: TGTGCCAGCAGCCAAGCGGGAGTCTACGAGCAGTACTTC; CDR3: CASSQAGVYEQYF
J: TRBJ2-1; size: -; V: TRBV9; D: TRBD1; DNA: TGTGCCAGCAGCGTGGACAGGACTTACAATGAGCAGTTCTTC; CDR3: CASSVDRTYNEQFF
J: TRBJ2-1; size: -; V: TRBV6-5; D: TRBD1; DNA: TGTGCCAGCACTGAGGGACAGGCAAGCAATGAGCAGTTCTTC; CDR3: CASTEGQASNEQFF
J: TRBJ2-6; size: -; V: TRBV5-1; D: -; DNA: TGCGCCAGCAGCCCCCAAAGCGGCTCTGGGGCCAACGTCCTGACTTTC; CDR3: CASSPQSGSGANVLTF
J: TRBJ2-1; size: -; V: TRBV9; D: -; DNA: TGTGCCAGCAGCACGGCGGGTCGTTTCAATGAGCAGTTCTTC; CDR3: CASSTAGRFNEQFF
J: TRBJ2-7; size: -; V: TRBV4-1; D: TRBD2; DNA: TGCGCCAGCAGCCAAGATTCGGAACTAGCGCAAGAGCAGTACTTC; CDR3: CASSQDSELAQEQYF
J: TRBJ2-7; size: -; V: TRBV6-5; D: TRBD1; DNA: TGTGCCAGCACACAACAGGGGGCGGGGGAGCAGTACTTC; CDR3: CASTQQGAGEQYF
J: TRBJ2-3; size: -; V: TRBV7-9; D: -; DNA: TGTGCCAGCAGCTTCGCACAGGGAACAGATACGCAGTATTTT; CDR3: CASSFAQGTDTQYF
J: TRBJ1-5; size: -; V: TRBV7-8; D: -; DNA: TGTGCCAGCGGACAGAATAAACGGGGGGATCAGCCCCAGCATTTT; CDR3: CASGQNKRGDQPQHF
J: TRBJ1-4; size: -; V: TRBV4-1; D: -; DNA: TGCGCCAGCAGCCAAGATCGGGCAGGGGCCGAAACTAATGAAAAACTGTTTTTT; CDR3: CASSQDRAGAETNEKLFF
J: TRBJ1-5; size: -; V: TRBV28; D: -; DNA: TGTGCCAGCAATAGGGGAAGCAATCAGCCCCAGCATTTT; CDR3: CASNRGSNQPQHF
J: TRBJ1-1; size: once; V: TRBV28; D: -; DNA: TGTGCCAGCAGTCCACACACAGAAAACACTGAAGCTTTCTTT; CDR3: CASSPHTENTEAFF
J: TRBJ2-5; size: -; V: TRBV5-4; D: TRBD2; DNA: TGTGCCAGCAGCCACCAGGTAGCGGGAGGAGAGACCCAGTACTTC; CDR3: CASSHQVAGGETQYF
J: TRBJ2-7; size: -; V: TRBV28; D: TRBD1; DNA: TGTGCCAGCAGTTTTCCCTACGGGACAGGGGGCGTAAGTTACGAGCAGTACTTC; CDR3: CASSFPYGTGGVSYEQYF
J: TRBJ2-7; size: -; V: TRBV2; D: TRBD2; DNA: TGTGCCAGCAGTCGGACTAGCGGGTCTTACGTGGAGCAGTACTTC; CDR3: CASSRTSGSYVEQYF
J: TRBJ2-5; size: -; V: TRBV7-2; D: -; DNA: TGTGCCAGCAGCCGGGTTGGGGAGACCCAGTACTTC; CDR3: CASSRVGETQYF